Below, one TCR beta chain is given with its context. Antigen: not known. The record originates from a study of identical twins. General observations from the study: With abundant cord blood beta clonotypes, insertions were fewer; memory repertoires showed no such pattern.

Germline V CDR1 and CDR2: SNHLY, FYNNEI. This CDR3 comprises 14 residues. With V trimmed by 8 bases and J by 6 bases, 7 bases remained unmatched. TCRdb analysed the 5' RACE reads with MiXCR anew, one entry per CDR3 protein. The sample carries about 220,000 distinct CDR3 sequences, roughly 7.5% recorded once. Another study also made use of these data, one on yellow fever vaccine responses in identical twins.

The material sequenced was memory (CD45RO+) T cells sorted from blood. This receptor was identified in a woman aged 18 to 35 in good health. The chain employs TRBV2 and TRBJ2-2; 9 nucleotides match TRBD2. CDR3 coding DNA: TGTGCCAGCGGGATAGCGGGAGCTCCCGGGGAGCTGTTTTTT. It is translated as CASGIAGAPGELFF. Full variable domain (remainder filled in from reference TRBV2 and TRBJ2-2): EPEVTQTPSHQVTQMGQEVILRCVPISNHLYFYWYRQILGQKVEFLVSFYNNEISEKSEIFDDQFSVERPDGSNFTLKIRSTKLEDSAMYFCASGIAGAPGELFFGEGSRLTVL.